This section outlines one TCR beta chain sequence together with its context. Template switching with 5'RACE generated the TCR cDNA and added a universal primer site and UMIs. TCRdb fed the 5' RACE reads into MiXCR, producing one record per CDR3 protein. The repertoire holds 46,000 or so distinct CDR3 sequences, with approximately 6.3% as singletons. The data are from a study of T cells after yellow fever vaccination. The V and J ends lost 3 bases and 4 bases respectively, with 10 bases between them. Germline CDR1 LGHDT, CDR2 YNNKEL (reference sequence). This CDR3 comprises 13 residues. Findings and caveats of the study: The CD4 compartment and the CD8 compartment contained a small share of clonotypes in common.

The V call is TRBV3-1, the J call TRBJ2-7; D not resolved. The sequences come from PBMCs, either bulk or a sorted T-cell subset (CD4+, CD8+, memory, or dextramer-sorted; not recorded which), collected 45 days after the yellow fever booster vaccination. The TCR originated in a man in his thirties or forties who received the YFV17D yellow fever vaccine. CDR3 in DNA: TGTGCCAGCAGCCAGGCCATAAGGTACGAGCAGTACTTC. Encoded protein: CASSQAIRYEQYF.